The clone carrying this T cell receptor beta chain was found many times. Its antigen is still unknown. With 3 bases clipped from V and 3 bases from J, the junction kept 7 bases outside the gene matches. Per the germline V gene, CDR1 is MNHEY and CDR2 is SMNVEV (reference sequence). The CDR3 extends over 16 amino acids. This sample stems from a study of neurological immune-mediated disorders. General study results and limits: One related-CDR3 cluster, found by phylogenetic grouping, held repertoires of 18 of 34 multiple sclerosis patients and is a possible signature.

The cDNA was generated through 5'RACE incorporating 10-nucleotide random UMIs. TCRdb used MiXCR to reprocess the 5' RACE reads, holding one entry per CDR3 protein. Here the sample spans 80,000 to 85,000 distinct CDR3 sequences, roughly 2.6% being singletons. 2 million unsorted PBMCs were stored in RNAlater at -80 °C before RNA extraction. The TCR sequence derives from a woman in her thirties with multiple sclerosis. Material: PBMCs. The chain couples TRBV27 to TRBJ2-5, with 10 bases identical to TRBD1. CDR3 protein: CASSFHDGQGEETQYF. The CDR3 bases are TGTGCCAGCAGTTTCCACGATGGACAGGGGGAAGAGACCCAGTACTTC.